This T cell receptor (beta chain) was sequenced during a study of response to subunit inactivated influenza vaccine. TCRdb analysed the RT-PCR reads with MiXCR anew, one entry per CDR3 protein. The table records about 570,000 distinct CDR3 sequences, around 11% of them present only once. With 3 bases clipped from V and 3 bases from J, the junction kept 3 bases outside the gene matches. Looked up from germline, CDR1 is SGDLS and CDR2 is YYNGEE. CDR3 size: 15 residues. Source: PBMCs from blood, taken on the day of vaccination. The receptor was isolated from a man aged 45-65 years who received an inactivated influenza vaccine. V gene TRBV9 combines with J gene TRBJ2-3; TRBD2 matches 11 bases. CDR3 sequence: CASSATSGETDTQYF. CDR3 sequence (DNA): TGTGCCAGCAGCGCGACTAGCGGGGAAACAGATACGCAGTATTTT.